Shown below are 17 T cell receptor beta chains from a single sample sequenced in a study of blood T cell repertoires in COVID-19. The protocol was immunoSEQ multiplex PCR, while the TCRdb copy is restricted to in-frame clones and leaves out a portion. Here the sample spans under 200,000 clones, about 83% being singletons. What was sequenced was peripheral blood. Receptors were obtained from a man in his 70s who had recovered from COVID-19.

V usage is TRBV12-3 or TRBV12-4 and J usage is TRBJ2-1, with D tentatively TRBD1 (6 bases). The CDR3 loop spans 13 amino acids. The ends were cut back, 6 bases at V and 9 bases at J, with 15 bases in the middle. The CDR3 DNA follows: TGTGCCAGCAGGGCGACAGGTCTTGGTGAGCAGTTCTTC. Protein sequence: CASRATGLGEQFF.

The chain carries TRBV11-2 and TRBJ2-5; no firm D call. CDR1 and CDR2 (germline): SGHAT, FQNNGV. V gave up 1 base and J gave up 5 bases, with 11 bases separating them. The CDR3 sequence is 14 residues long. The CDR3 reads CASSLGQTSETQYF. The DNA for the CDR3 is TGTGCCAGCAGCTTAGGGCAGACTTCGGAGACCCAGTACTTC.

V usage is TRBV10-2 and J usage is TRBJ2-2; 11 bases agree with TRBD2. The CDR3 contains 18 residues. Germline V lookup: CDR1 WSHSY, CDR2 SAAADI. J was trimmed by 6 bases and V by 5 bases; bases with no gene match: 14. The chain's CDR3 is CASSRDLAGGPSAGELFF. In DNA, the CDR3 is TGCGCCAGCAGTCGGGACTTAGCGGGAGGGCCGTCCGCCGGGGAGCTGTTTTTT.

CDR3 nucleotide sequence: TGTGCCAGCAGTTTATCCACAGGGTTGACTGAAGCTTTCTTT. Its protein is CASSLSTGLTEAFF. This chain connects TRBV28 to TRBJ1-1; tentative D call: TRBD1 (6 bases). There are 14 residues in the CDR3. Per the germline V gene, CDR1 is MDHEN and CDR2 is SYDVKM. The ends were cut back, 1 base at V and 5 bases at J, with 11 bases in the middle.

J is TRBJ1-1 and V is TRBV6-5, with a possible D match to TRBD1 (5 bases). Trimming shortened V by 0 bases and J by 0 bases, and 11 bases separated the two germline ends. Per germline, CDR1 MNHEY and CDR2 SVGAGI. CDR3 size: 16 residues. The CDR3 protein is CASSYSAGGVNTEAFF. In nucleotides, the CDR3 is TGTGCCAGCAGTTACTCCGCGGGAGGGGTGAACACTGAAGCTTTCTTT.

The chain has TRBV7-2 and TRBJ1-5, with D tentatively TRBD1 (6 bases). CDR1 and CDR2 (germline): SGHTA, FQGNSA. Trimming took 2 bases from V and 3 from J, leaving 11 bases between them. The CDR3 length is 15 residues. In DNA form, the CDR3 reads TGTGCCAGCAGCTTAACACCAGGGGCCAATCAGCCCCAGCATTTT. Protein product: CASSLTPGANQPQHF.

The chain recombines TRBV5-1 with TRBJ2-7; 9 bases match TRBD1. V lost 3 bases, J lost 2 bases, and 3 bases stayed unmatched. CDR1 SGHRS and CDR2 YFSETQ come from the germline V gene. The length of the CDR3 is 14 residues. In DNA, the CDR3 is TGCGCCAGCAGCTGGGACAGGGCGACCTACGAGCAGTACTTC. Translation gives CASSWDRATYEQYF.

The chain is built from TRBV4-3 and TRBJ2-1; 8 nucleotides align to TRBD2. This CDR3 has 19 residues. Trimming removed 0 bases from V and 4 bases from J; junction bases left unmatched: 14. CDR1 LGHNA and CDR2 YSLEER come from the germline V gene. This CDR3 reads CASSQDLFRGTSPYNEQFF. The CDR3, as DNA: TGCGCCAGCAGCCAAGATTTGTTCCGGGGGACTAGTCCTTACAATGAGCAGTTCTTC.

The rearrangement joins TRBV25-1 to TRBJ2-5; D perhaps matches TRBD1 (6 bases). The CDR3 extends over 18 amino acids. The V gene's germline CDR1 is MGHDK and CDR2 SYGVNS. The V and J ends lost 4 bases and 5 bases respectively, with 26 bases between them. CDR3 sequence: CASSGSRTVTRKEETQYF. The CDR3 nucleotides read TGTGCCAGCAGTGGCTCGCGGACAGTTACGAGAAAGGAGGAGACCCAGTACTTC.

The rearrangement joins TRBV19 to TRBJ2-1; D possibly corresponds to TRBD2 (6 bases). Germline V gene lookup returns CDR1 LNHDA and CDR2 SQIVND (reference sequence). The CDR3 is 14 amino acids. V lost 7 bases, J lost 0 bases, and 10 bases lay in between. In DNA form, the CDR3 reads TGTGCCAGTACCCGGGACTCCTCCTACAATGAGCAGTTCTTC. Translation gives CASTRDSSYNEQFF.

The chain uses TRBV5-1 and TRBJ1-2; TRBD1 matches 8 bases. This CDR3 comprises 13 residues. With V trimmed by 2 bases and J by 12 bases, 9 bases remained unmatched. CDR1 SGHRS and CDR2 YFSETQ come from the germline V gene. The chain's CDR3 is CASSFGQGRGHTF. In DNA form, the CDR3 reads TGCGCCAGCAGCTTCGGACAGGGTAGGGGCCACACCTTC. The full variable domain, with the rest looked up from reference TRBV5-1 and TRBJ1-2, is KAGVTQTPRYLIKTRGQQVTLSCSPISGHRSVSWYQQTPGQGLQFLFEYFSETQRNKGNFPGRFSGRQFSNSRSEMNVSTLELGDSALYLCASSFGQGRGHTFGSGTRLTVV.

The chain employs TRBV4-2 and TRBJ1-3; tentatively, D is TRBD1 (5 bases). V shed 2 bases and J shed 7 bases, with 9 bases lying between them. Germline CDR1 is LGHNA and CDR2 is YNFKEQ. The CDR3 length is 13 residues. CDR3 nucleotides: TGTGCCAGCAGCCAACAGGGATGGAACACCATATATTTT. Translation: CASSQQGWNTIYF.

This chain joins TRBV15 and TRBJ2-6; no firm D call. This CDR3 region has 17 residues. Trimming removed 1 base at V and 0 bases at J, with 10 bases between. The germline gives CDR1 LNHNV, CDR2 YYDKDF (reference sequence). The CDR3 region has the DNA TGTGCCACCAGCAGAGTCCCCTCACACTCTGGGGCCAACGTCCTGACTTTC. Amino acids: CATSRVPSHSGANVLTF. Drawing the rest from reference TRBV15 and TRBJ2-6, the complete variable domain is DAMVIQNPRYQVTQFGKPVTLSCSQTLNHNVMYWYQQKSSQAPKLLFHYYDKDFNNEADTPDNFQSRRPNTSFCFLDIRSPGLGDTAMYLCATSRVPSHSGANVLTFGAGSRLTVL.

V is TRBV28 and J is TRBJ1-1; possible D gene TRBD1, 6 bases. The CDR3 is 14 residues long. V lost 5 bases to trimming and J lost 1 base, with 11 bases between them. Germline V lookup: CDR1 MDHEN, CDR2 SYDVKM. CDR3 sequence: CASSTSGANTEAFF. The CDR3 nucleotides read TGTGCCAGCAGTACCTCAGGGGCGAACACTGAAGCTTTCTTT.

The chain couples TRBV10-1 to TRBJ2-1; D remains ambiguous. Deletions cut 4 bases from V and 7 bases from J, with 11 bases between. The CDR3 has 13 residues. CDR1 is WNHNN, CDR2 SYGVQD, per germline (reference sequence). The CDR3 reads CASSVGVWNEQFF. The CDR3 DNA sequence: TGCGCCAGCAGTGTCGGAGTGTGGAATGAGCAGTTCTTC.

The genes are TRBV9 and TRBJ2-5; 7 bases fit TRBD1. V was pared by 2 bases and J by 4 bases, with 8 bases of the junction left unmatched. CDR3 size: 15 residues. From germline, CDR1 is SGDLS and CDR2 YYNGEE. CDR3 nucleotides: TGTGCCAGCAGCGTGACCCCCGGACAGGTAGAGACCCAGTACTTC. The encoded protein is CASSVTPGQVETQYF.

The rearrangement links TRBV5-6 to TRBJ1-5; 11 positions match TRBD1. V lost 2 bases and J lost 7; bases outside the gene matches: 5. Germline V gives CDR1 SGHDT, CDR2 YYEEEE. This CDR3 has 15 amino acids. The CDR3 spells CASSFYRDRGQPQHF. The DNA of the CDR3 is TGTGCCAGCAGCTTCTACCGGGACAGGGGGCAGCCCCAGCATTTT.